Listed here are 15 T cell receptor beta chains from one sample, sequenced in a study of OX40 agonist ivuxolimab in advanced cancers. The protocol was immunoSEQ multiplex PCR, while the TCRdb copy is restricted to in-frame clones and leaves out a portion. The sample shows approximately 15,000 clones, approximately 60% of them seen only once. The input for sequencing was CD4+ or CD8+ T cells sorted from blood, taken in a trial of the OX40 agonist ivuxolimab. These receptors all stem from an adult with an advanced solid tumor such as melanoma, head and neck, liver or kidney cancer.

The V call is TRBV5-4, the J call TRBJ2-7, with D perhaps TRBD1 (6 bases). The germline V and J ends were trimmed by 5 bases and 0 bases, with 12 bases remaining between them. The germline gives CDR1 SGHNT, CDR2 YYREEE (reference sequence). CDR3 length: 14 amino acids. The CDR3 reads CASSRGQISYEQYF. DNA for the CDR3: TGTGCCAGCAGTCGTGGACAGATCTCCTACGAGCAGTACTTC. Filled out from reference TRBV5-4 and TRBJ2-7, the complete variable domain reads ETGVTQSPTHLIKTRGQQVTLRCSSQSGHNTVSWYQQALGQGPQFIFQYYREEENGRGNFPPRFSGLQFPNYSSELNVNALELDDSALYLCASSRGQISYEQYFGPGTRLTVT.

The rearrangement uses TRBV7-6 and TRBJ1-4, with D possibly TRBD1 on 5 matching bases. The CDR3 covers 16 residues. Germline CDR1 SGHVS, CDR2 FNYEAQ. Trimming removed 5 bases from V and 7 bases from J, with 20 bases in between. The CDR3 sequence: CASSVGAQSTLEKLFF. The CDR3 DNA reads TGTGCCAGCAGCGTAGGGGCCCAATCCACCCTTGAAAAACTGTTTTTT.

The table lists this clone with a count of one. This chain connects TRBV19 to TRBJ1-1, with unresolved D. The length of the CDR3 is 14 residues. Germline loops: CDR1 LNHDA, CDR2 SQIVND (reference sequence). Deletions cut 0 bases from V and 5 bases from J, with 10 bases between. DNA for the CDR3: TGTGCCAGTAGTATAGATCCCCTGGGAACTGAAGCTTTCTTT. Translation gives CASSIDPLGTEAFF.

This clone was observed a handful of times. V and J are TRBV6-1 and TRBJ2-6, with D unresolved. V gave up 8 bases and J gave up 1 base, with 3 bases separating them. CDR3 length: 12 amino acids. CDR1 is MNHNS, CDR2 SASEGT, per germline. CDR3: CASGSGANVLTF. DNA of the CDR3: TGTGCCAGCGGGTCTGGGGCCAACGTCCTGACTTTC.

V and J are TRBV28 and TRBJ1-2; possibly TRBD1 for D (5 bases). Trimming removed 9 bases from V and 4 bases from J, with 21 bases in between. The CDR3 is 15 amino acids. Per germline, CDR1 MDHEN and CDR2 SYDVKM. This CDR3 is CASEPHRSSSYGYTF. In DNA, the CDR3 is TGTGCCAGTGAGCCCCACAGGTCTTCTTCCTATGGCTACACCTTC.

The chain uses TRBV7-9 and TRBJ2-7; 8 nucleotides match TRBD1. The CDR3 length is 13 residues. J gave up 6 bases and V 6 bases, and 7 bases lay outside the gene matches. Germline CDR1 and CDR2: SEHNR and FQNEAQ (reference sequence). The chain's CDR3 is CASRPPGGLEQYF. CDR3 DNA sequence: TGTGCCAGCAGACCTCCAGGGGGCCTCGAGCAGTACTTC.

The chain recombines TRBV19 with TRBJ1-2; TRBD1 might be the D (6 bases). The CDR3 totals 14 residues. Trimming pared 5 bases from V and 4 bases from J, leaving 14 bases between. Germline CDR1 LNHDA, CDR2 SQIVND (reference sequence). The CDR3 DNA is TGTGCCAGTAGTTTTTCAGGGGCGATCTATGGCTACACCTTC. Encoded protein: CASSFSGAIYGYTF.

This clone turned up a few times. The V and J genes are TRBV29-1 and TRBJ2-7; TRBD1 might be the D (5 bases). This CDR3 region has 13 residues. Germline lookup yields CDR1 SQVTM and CDR2 ANQGSEA. V was cut by 4 bases and J by 1 base, with 11 bases left in between. CDR3 loop: CSVAPRESYEQYF. CDR3 coding DNA: TGCAGCGTTGCGCCCAGGGAATCCTACGAGCAGTACTTC.

V is TRBV28 and J is TRBJ2-5; the D gene is possibly TRBD2 (5 bases). Germline CDR1 MDHEN, CDR2 SYDVKM. The germline V and J ends were trimmed by 6 bases and 3 bases, with 14 bases remaining between them. The CDR3 loop spans 14 amino acids. CDR3 region: CASSQLREKETQYF. In DNA, the CDR3 is TGTGCCAGCAGCCAGCTCCGGGAAAAAGAGACCCAGTACTTC.

J is TRBJ2-7 and V is TRBV6-5, with a weak D call TRBD1 (6 bases). The CDR3 has 16 amino acids. Germline V gene sequence: CDR1 MNHEY, CDR2 SVGAGI. The V end lost 0 bases, the J end lost 5 bases, and 17 bases lay between the germline ends. The CDR3 DNA sequence: TGTGCCAGCAGTTACTCCTGGGGGCAGGGTCACCACGAGCAGTACTTC. It specifies CASSYSWGQGHHEQYF.

This sequence joins TRBV10-3 and TRBJ2-1; D remains ambiguous. The CDR3 is 18 amino acids. Germline V gives CDR1 ENHRY, CDR2 SYGVKD. The V gene lost 4 bases and the J gene lost 8 bases, with 27 bases spanning the gap. The CDR3, as DNA: TGTGCCATCAGTGTTCCACGAGTAAGGGCAACGGAAAGCGATGAGCAGTTCTTC. This gives the protein CAISVPRVRATESDEQFF.

The chain recombines TRBV7-9 with TRBJ2-7; no definite D call. Trimming took 5 bases from V and 5 from J, leaving 16 bases between them. Germline V lookup: CDR1 SEHNR, CDR2 FQNEAQ (reference sequence). The CDR3 is 14 amino acids. Here the CDR3 DNA reads TGTGCCAGCAGCCCCTCAACCTGGGGAAACGAGCAGTACTTC. It yields the protein CASSPSTWGNEQYF.

The chain combines TRBV6-5 with TRBJ2-7; D call uncertain. The CDR3 is made up of 11 amino acids. The germline V gene has CDR1 MNHEY and CDR2 SVGAGI. Between the trimmed V and J ends, which lost 5 bases and 4 bases, there was a span of 6 bases. DNA of the CDR3: TGTGCCAGCAGTCCCTCATACGAGCAGTACTTC. Translation gives CASSPSYEQYF.

The rearrangement uses TRBV6-1 and TRBJ2-7; D unresolved. CDR1 is MNHNS and CDR2 is SASEGT in the germline V gene. V shed 3 bases and J shed 1 base, with 1 base lying between them. CDR3 length: 11 residues. The CDR3 region is CASSDSYEQYF. The CDR3 DNA is TGTGCCAGCAGTGATTCCTACGAGCAGTACTTC.

The V gene is TRBV5-6, the J gene TRBJ2-7; possibly TRBD1 for D (6 bases). Per germline, CDR1 SGHDT and CDR2 YYEEEE. This CDR3 contains 14 residues. V lost 4 bases to trimming and J lost 2 bases, with 13 bases between them. Here the CDR3 reads CASSPPDRTYEQYF. CDR3 coding DNA: TGTGCCAGCAGCCCCCCTGACAGGACCTACGAGCAGTACTTC.